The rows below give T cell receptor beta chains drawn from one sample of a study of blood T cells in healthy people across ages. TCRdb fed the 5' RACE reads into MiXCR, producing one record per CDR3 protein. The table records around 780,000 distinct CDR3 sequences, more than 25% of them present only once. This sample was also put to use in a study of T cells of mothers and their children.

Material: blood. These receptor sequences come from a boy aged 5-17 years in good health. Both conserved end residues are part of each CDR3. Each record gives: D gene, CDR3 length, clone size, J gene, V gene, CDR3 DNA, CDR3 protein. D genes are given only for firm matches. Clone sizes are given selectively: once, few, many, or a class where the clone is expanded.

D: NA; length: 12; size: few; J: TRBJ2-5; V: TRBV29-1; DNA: TGCAGCGTTCGGGACCTCCAAGAGACCCAGTACTTC; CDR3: CSVRDLQETQYF
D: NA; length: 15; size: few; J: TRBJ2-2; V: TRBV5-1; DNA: TGCGCCAGCAGCTCGCCGGACAGCGACACCGGGGAGCTGTTTTTT; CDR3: CASSSPDSDTGELFF
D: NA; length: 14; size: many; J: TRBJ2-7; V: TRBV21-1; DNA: TGTGCCAGCTCCTCGGGACAGGGGTCCTACGAGCAGTACTTC; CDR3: CASSSGQGSYEQYF
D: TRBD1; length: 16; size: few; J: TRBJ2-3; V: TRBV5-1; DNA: TGCGCCAGCAGCTTTTTTCCGGGACAGGGAGAAGATACGCAGTATTTT; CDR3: CASSFFPGQGEDTQYF
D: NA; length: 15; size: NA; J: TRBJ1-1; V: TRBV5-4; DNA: TGTGCCAGCAGCCCCGGAGGATATCCAAACACTGAAGCTTTTTTT; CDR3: CASSPGGYPNTEAFF
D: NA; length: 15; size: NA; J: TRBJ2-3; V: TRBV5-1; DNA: TGCGCCAGCAGCTTGGGGAGGACGATAACAGATACGCAGTATTTT; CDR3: CASSLGRTITDTQYF
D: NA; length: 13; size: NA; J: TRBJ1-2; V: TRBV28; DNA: TGTGCCAGCTCCTCGTCCCAATACTATGGCTACACCTTC; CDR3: CASSSSQYYGYTF
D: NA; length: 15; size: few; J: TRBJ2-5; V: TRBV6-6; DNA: TGTGCCAGCAGTGAGGGACAACCGTACCAAGAGACCCAGTACTTC; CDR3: CASSEGQPYQETQYF
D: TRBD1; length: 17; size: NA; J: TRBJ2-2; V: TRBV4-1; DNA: TGCGCCAGCAGCCAAGTGATCGGGACAGGGGCCACCGGGGAGCTGTTTTTT; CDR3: CASSQVIGTGATGELFF
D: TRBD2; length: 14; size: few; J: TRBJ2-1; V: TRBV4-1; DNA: TGCGCCAGCGCTAGCGGGGGGAACTACAATGAGCAGTTCTTC; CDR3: CASASGGNYNEQFF
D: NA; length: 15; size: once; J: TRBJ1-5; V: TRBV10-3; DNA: TGTGCCATCAGTGAGTATTGGGGGAGCAATCAGCCCCAGCATTTT; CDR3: CAISEYWGSNQPQHF
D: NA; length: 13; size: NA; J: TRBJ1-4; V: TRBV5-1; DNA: TGCGCCAGCAGCGCCAGGGGACACGAAAAACTGTTTTTT; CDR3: CASSARGHEKLFF
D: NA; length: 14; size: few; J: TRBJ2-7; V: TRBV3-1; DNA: TGTGCCAGCAGCCAAGCAGAAAGCTCCTACGAGCAGTACTTC; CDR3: CASSQAESSYEQYF
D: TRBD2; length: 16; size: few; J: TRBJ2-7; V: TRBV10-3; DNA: TGTGCCATCAGTGAGTCGACGGGGGGAATAGCCTACGAGCAGTACTTC; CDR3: CAISESTGGIAYEQYF